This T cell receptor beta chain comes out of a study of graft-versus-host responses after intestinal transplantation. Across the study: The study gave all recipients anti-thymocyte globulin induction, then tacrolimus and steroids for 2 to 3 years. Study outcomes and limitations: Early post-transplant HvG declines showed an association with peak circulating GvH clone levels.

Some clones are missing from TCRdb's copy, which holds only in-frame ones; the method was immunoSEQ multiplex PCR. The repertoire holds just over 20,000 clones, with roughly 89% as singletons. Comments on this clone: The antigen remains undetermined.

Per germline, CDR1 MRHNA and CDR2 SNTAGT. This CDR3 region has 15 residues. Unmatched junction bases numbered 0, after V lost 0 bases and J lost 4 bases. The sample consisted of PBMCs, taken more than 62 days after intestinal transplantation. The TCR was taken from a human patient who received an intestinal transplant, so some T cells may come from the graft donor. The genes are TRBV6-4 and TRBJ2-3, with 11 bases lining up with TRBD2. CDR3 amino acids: CASSDSSGGADTQYF. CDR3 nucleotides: TGTGCCAGCAGTGACTCTAGCGGGGGGGCAGATACGCAGTATTTT.